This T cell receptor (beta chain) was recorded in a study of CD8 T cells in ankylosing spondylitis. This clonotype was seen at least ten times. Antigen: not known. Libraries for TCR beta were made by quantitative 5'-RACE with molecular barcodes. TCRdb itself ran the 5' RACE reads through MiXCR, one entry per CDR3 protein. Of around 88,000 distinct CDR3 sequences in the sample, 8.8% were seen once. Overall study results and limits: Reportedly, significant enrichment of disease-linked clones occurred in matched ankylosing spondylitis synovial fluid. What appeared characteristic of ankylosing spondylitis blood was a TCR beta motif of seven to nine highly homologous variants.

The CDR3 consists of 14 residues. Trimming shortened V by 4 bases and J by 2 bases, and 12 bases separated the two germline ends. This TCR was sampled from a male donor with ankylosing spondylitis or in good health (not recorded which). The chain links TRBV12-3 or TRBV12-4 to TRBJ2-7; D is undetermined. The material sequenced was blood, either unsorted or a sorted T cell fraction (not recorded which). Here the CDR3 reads CASSSEVTAYEQYF. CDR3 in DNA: TGTGCCAGCAGTTCGGAAGTTACCGCCTACGAGCAGTACTTC.